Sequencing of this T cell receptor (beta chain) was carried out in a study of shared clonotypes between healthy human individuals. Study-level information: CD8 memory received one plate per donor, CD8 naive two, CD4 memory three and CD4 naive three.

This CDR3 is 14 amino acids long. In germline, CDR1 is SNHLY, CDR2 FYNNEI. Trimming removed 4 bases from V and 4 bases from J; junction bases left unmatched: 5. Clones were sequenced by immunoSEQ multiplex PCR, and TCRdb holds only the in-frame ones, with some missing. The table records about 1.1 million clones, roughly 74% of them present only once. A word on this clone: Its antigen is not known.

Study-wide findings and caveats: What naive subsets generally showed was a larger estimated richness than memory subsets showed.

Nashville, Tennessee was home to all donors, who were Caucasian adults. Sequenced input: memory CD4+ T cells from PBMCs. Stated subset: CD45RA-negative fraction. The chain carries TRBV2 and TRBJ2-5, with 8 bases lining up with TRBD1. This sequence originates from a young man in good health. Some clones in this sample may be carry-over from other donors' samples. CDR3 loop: CASSATTGAETQYF. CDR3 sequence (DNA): TGTGCCAGCAGTGCGACGACAGGGGCAGAGACCCAGTACTTC.